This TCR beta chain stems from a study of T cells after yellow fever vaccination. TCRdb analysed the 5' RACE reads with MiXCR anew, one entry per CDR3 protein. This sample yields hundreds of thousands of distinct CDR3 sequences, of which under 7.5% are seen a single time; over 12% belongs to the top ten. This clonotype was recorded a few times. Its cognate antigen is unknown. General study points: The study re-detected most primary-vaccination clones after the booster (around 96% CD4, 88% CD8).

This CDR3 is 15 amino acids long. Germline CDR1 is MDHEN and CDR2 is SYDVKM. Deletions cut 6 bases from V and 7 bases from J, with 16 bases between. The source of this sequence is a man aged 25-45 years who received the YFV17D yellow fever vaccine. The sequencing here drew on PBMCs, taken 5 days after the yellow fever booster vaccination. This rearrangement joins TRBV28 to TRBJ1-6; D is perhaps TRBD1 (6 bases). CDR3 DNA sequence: TGTGCCAGCAGCCCTGGGGCAGGGGTGAATTCACCCCTCCACTTT. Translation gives CASSPGAGVNSPLHF.